Presented here are 7 T cell receptor beta chains from one specimen sequenced in a study of blood T cell repertoires in COVID-19. The protocol was immunoSEQ multiplex PCR, while the TCRdb copy is restricted to in-frame clones and leaves out a portion. Here the sample spans some 32,000 clones, about 86% being singletons. Sequenced material: peripheral blood. All receptors come from a human donor in a cohort sampled during active COVID-19.

This clone was recorded only once. The chain carries TRBV16 and TRBJ2-7; 8 nucleotides line up with TRBD1. Germline trimming cut 0 bases from V and 6 bases from J; bases unmatched to any gene: 13. The CDR3 spans 17 residues. CDR1 is KGHSY and CDR2 is FQNENV in the germline V gene. CDR3 residues: CASSQSSRRQGIAEQYF. The CDR3 region has the DNA TGTGCCAGCAGCCAATCTAGTCGTCGACAGGGGATCGCCGAGCAGTACTTC.

The chain recombines TRBV18 with TRBJ1-1; D unresolved. The germline V and J ends were trimmed by 0 bases and 7 bases, with 6 bases remaining between them. Germline-derived CDR1 and CDR2 are KGHSH and LQKENI. This CDR3 is 12 amino acids long. The CDR3 protein is CASSPPRDEAFF. DNA for the CDR3: TGTGCCAGCTCACCACCGAGAGATGAAGCTTTCTTT.

J is TRBJ2-1 and V is TRBV7-2, with 8 bases matching TRBD2. Germline V lookup: CDR1 SGHTA, CDR2 FQGNSA. V gave up 5 bases and J gave up 1 base; unmatched junction bases: 16. The CDR3 extends over 19 amino acids. The CDR3 region is CASSPIKVARGGSYNEQFF. The CDR3 DNA reads as TGTGCCAGCAGCCCCATAAAGGTTGCCCGGGGGGGGTCCTACAATGAGCAGTTCTTC.

The V gene is TRBV21-1, the J gene TRBJ2-7; the table calls TRBD1, which could not be checked here. TRBV21-1 is labeled a pseudogene. The CDR3 covers 18 residues. The DNA for the CDR3 is TGTGCCAGCACCAACCGGACAGGAGGCCCCACGGCCGTCTACGAGCAGTACTTC. Translation gives CASTNRTGGPTAVYEQYF.

This chain uses TRBV27 with TRBJ1-2; D is uncertain. There are 15 residues in the CDR3. The V and J ends lost 8 bases and 5 bases respectively, with 21 bases between them. CDR1 is MNHEY, CDR2 SMNVEV, per germline (reference sequence). CDR3 coding DNA: TGTGCCAGCTCCCCCTCCCAGAGCCCAGGTTATGGCTACACCTTC. Protein sequence: CASSPSQSPGYGYTF.

V gene TRBV4-1 combines with J gene TRBJ1-4, with 9 bases aligning to TRBD1. Trimming took 3 bases from V and 5 from J; bases not matched to a gene: 4. The CDR3 contains 15 residues. Germline lookup yields CDR1 MGHRA and CDR2 YSYEKL. CDR3 amino acids: CASSHDRGLNEKLFF. The CDR3 DNA follows: TGCGCCAGCAGCCACGACAGGGGGTTAAATGAAAAACTGTTTTTT.

This rearrangement joins TRBV30 to TRBJ1-2, with a tentative D call TRBD1 (6 bases). The CDR3 covers 13 residues. Trimming cost V 2 bases and J 3 bases, with 10 bases left between them. CDR1 and CDR2 (germline): GTSNPN, SVGIG (reference sequence). DNA of the CDR3: TGTGCCTGGAGTCCGGGGGGCGACTATGGCTACACCTTC. Its translation: CAWSPGGDYGYTF.